The present entry profiles one TCR beta chain with its context. Antigen specificity is unknown. Read sequence stops 3 residues before the CDR3 end, and the germline J gene provides the missing end. Equal genomic DNA amounts from CVID and control samples were sequenced. Repertoires were generated with immunoSEQ multiplex PCR, while TCRdb's copy carries only in-frame clones and drops some. The specimen has about 19,000 clones, none found just once. Blood came from CVID subjects not ill and not taking immunomodulatory or immunosuppressive medication. The entry originates in a study of T cell clonality in common variable immunodeficiency. The study's findings and limits: Patient heterogeneity in the CVID cohort limited correlations between repertoire features and clinical complications. TCRbeta clonality was increased in CVID versus healthy controls. Fewer deletions and N-nucleotide insertions were reportedly seen in common variable immunodeficiency TCR beta sequences.

This CDR3 has 15 amino acids. CDR1 and CDR2 (germline): LNHDA, SQIVND (reference sequence). The V end lost 4 bases, the J end lost 5 bases, and 18 bases lay between the germline ends. The sample taken for sequencing was peripheral blood mononuclear cells. The source of this sequence is a human donor with common variable immunodeficiency. The chain joins TRBV19 to TRBJ2-7; tentatively, D is TRBD1 (6 bases). The CDR3 bases that were read are TGTGCCAGTAGTACAAACACAGGGTTAAAGGACGAG. It codes for CASSTNTGLKDE. The whole CDR3 is CASSTNTGLKDEQYF. The variable domain in full, with the rest retrieved from reference TRBV19 and TRBJ2-7, is DGGITQSPKYLFRKEGQNVTLSCEQNLNHDAMYWYRQDPGQGLRLIYYSQIVNDFQKGDIAEGYSVSREKKESFPLTVTSAQKNPTAFYLCASSTNTGLKDEQYFGPGTRLTVT.